Listed below are T cell receptor beta chains from one sample, sequenced in a study of response to subunit inactivated influenza vaccine. TCRdb redid the calling of the RT-PCR reads with MiXCR, one entry per CDR3 protein. The sample contains under 850,000 distinct CDR3 sequences, roughly 18% of which appear only once. Source: PBMCs from blood, taken 5 to 6 days after vaccination. These receptors originate from a man aged 45 to 65 who received an inactivated influenza vaccine. Each CDR3 is given with its conserved first and last residue. Fields, in order: clone size, J gene, V gene, CDR3 length, D gene, CDR3 DNA, CDR3 protein. D genes are given only for firm matches. Rows may omit the clone size; those that give it use once, few, many or a size class.

abundance: -
j_gene: TRBJ1-3
v_gene: TRBV19
len: 15
d_gene: TRBD1
CDR3nt: TGTGCCAGTAGTGCCCTGACAGGGAATGGAAACACCATATATTTT
CDR3aa: CASSALTGNGNTIYF

abundance: -
j_gene: TRBJ2-1
v_gene: TRBV28
len: 12
d_gene: -
CDR3nt: TGTGCCAGCAGTTCCCCACTAGTGGTAGAGTTCTTC
CDR3aa: CASSSPLVVEFF

abundance: -
j_gene: TRBJ1-6
v_gene: TRBV27
len: 15
d_gene: TRBD1
CDR3nt: TGTGCCAGCAGTTTCGGACAGGGGGCGAATTCACCCCTCCACTTT
CDR3aa: CASSFGQGANSPLHF

abundance: -
j_gene: TRBJ2-7
v_gene: TRBV6-5
len: 17
d_gene: -
CDR3nt: TGTGCCAGCAGTTACTCGTACCGTTCTGGACCCGGCTACGAGCAGTACTTC
CDR3aa: CASSYSYRSGPGYEQYF

abundance: few
j_gene: TRBJ1-4
v_gene: TRBV10-3
len: 15
d_gene: -
CDR3nt: TGTGCCATCAAGGGAGAGACAGCTGGCAATGAAAAACTGTTTTTT
CDR3aa: CAIKGETAGNEKLFF

abundance: -
j_gene: TRBJ2-7
v_gene: TRBV11-1
len: 16
d_gene: TRBD1
CDR3nt: TGTGCCACCAGCACCAGAGGACAGGGGAAATCCTACGAGCAGTACTTC
CDR3aa: CATSTRGQGKSYEQYF

abundance: few
j_gene: TRBJ1-4
v_gene: TRBV5-1
len: 15
d_gene: TRBD1
CDR3nt: TGCGCCAGCAGCTCGAGGACAGGGGGAAACGAAAAACTGTTTTTT
CDR3aa: CASSSRTGGNEKLFF

abundance: few
j_gene: TRBJ2-7
v_gene: TRBV5-1
len: 15
d_gene: -
CDR3nt: TGCGCCAGCAGCTTGGAGGGGGGGAACTCCTACGAGCAGTACTTC
CDR3aa: CASSLEGGNSYEQYF

abundance: -
j_gene: TRBJ2-2
v_gene: TRBV10-2
len: 15
d_gene: TRBD1
CDR3nt: TGCGCCATCAGTGAGACCCGGGACAGGACCGGGGAGCTGTTTTTT
CDR3aa: CAISETRDRTGELFF

abundance: -
j_gene: TRBJ1-1
v_gene: TRBV29-1
len: 15
d_gene: -
CDR3nt: TGCAGCGTTGCACCGGTCCTAAGTATGAACACTGAAGCTTTCTTT
CDR3aa: CSVAPVLSMNTEAFF

abundance: -
j_gene: TRBJ2-7
v_gene: TRBV7-8
len: 14
d_gene: -
CDR3nt: TGTGCCAGCAGCTTAGCGCTCTTCTCCTACGAGCAGTACTTC
CDR3aa: CASSLALFSYEQYF

abundance: -
j_gene: TRBJ2-2
v_gene: TRBV7-9
len: 15
d_gene: -
CDR3nt: TGTGCCAGCAGCTTAATCAAATTGGGATCCGGGGAGCTGTTTTTT
CDR3aa: CASSLIKLGSGELFF

abundance: many
j_gene: TRBJ2-1
v_gene: TRBV5-5
len: 15
d_gene: TRBD2
CDR3nt: TGTGCCAGCAGCCCAACTAGCGGGAGGGGCAATGAGCAGTTCTTC
CDR3aa: CASSPTSGRGNEQFF

abundance: few
j_gene: TRBJ1-5
v_gene: TRBV6-1
len: 15
d_gene: TRBD1
CDR3nt: TGTGCCAGCAGACCCCGGGACAGGGCGCATCAGCCCCAGCATTTT
CDR3aa: CASRPRDRAHQPQHF

abundance: few
j_gene: TRBJ2-5
v_gene: TRBV20-1
len: 15
d_gene: TRBD1
CDR3nt: TGCAGTGCCCTCACGGGGCAGGGGGCGCTTGAGACCCAGTACTTC
CDR3aa: CSALTGQGALETQYF

abundance: many
j_gene: TRBJ2-3
v_gene: TRBV5-1
len: 17
d_gene: TRBD2
CDR3nt: TGCGCCAGCAGGCCAACCACAGCGGGAGTTGGGACAGATACGCAGTATTTT
CDR3aa: CASRPTTAGVGTDTQYF

abundance: few
j_gene: TRBJ2-1
v_gene: TRBV15
len: 15
d_gene: -
CDR3nt: TGTGCCACCAGCAGAGATAAGTTGGGTTTCAATGAGCAGTTCTTC
CDR3aa: CATSRDKLGFNEQFF

abundance: many
j_gene: TRBJ1-6
v_gene: TRBV12-3/TRBV12-4
len: 14
d_gene: TRBD1
CDR3nt: TGTGCCAGCAGCCCCACAGGGGGGAATTCACCCCTCCACTTT
CDR3aa: CASSPTGGNSPLHF

abundance: -
j_gene: TRBJ2-5
v_gene: TRBV7-6
len: 17
d_gene: TRBD2
CDR3nt: TGTGCCAGCAGCTTATTGGGTAGCGGGATGTTGGAAGAGACCCAGTACTTC
CDR3aa: CASSLLGSGMLEETQYF

abundance: many
j_gene: TRBJ2-7
v_gene: TRBV12-3/TRBV12-4
len: 14
d_gene: -
CDR3nt: TGTGCCAGCAGTTTACGGGCGGAAAGCTACGAGCAGTACTTC
CDR3aa: CASSLRAESYEQYF

abundance: -
j_gene: TRBJ2-7
v_gene: TRBV7-2
len: 14
d_gene: TRBD2
CDR3nt: TGTGCCAGCAGCTTAACAGCGGGGGTTTACGAGCAGTACTTC
CDR3aa: CASSLTAGVYEQYF

abundance: many
j_gene: TRBJ2-5
v_gene: TRBV12-3/TRBV12-4
len: 13
d_gene: -
CDR3nt: TGTGCCAGCAGTTTAGCACGAACCGGGACCCAGTACTTC
CDR3aa: CASSLARTGTQYF

abundance: many
j_gene: TRBJ2-7
v_gene: TRBV20-1
len: 13
d_gene: -
CDR3nt: TGCAGTGCTAGAGCGGTCTCGTCCTACGAGCAGTACTTC
CDR3aa: CSARAVSSYEQYF

abundance: -
j_gene: TRBJ2-1
v_gene: TRBV4-3
len: 15
d_gene: TRBD2
CDR3nt: TGCGCCAGCAGCCTGGGACTAGCAAAATACAATGAGCAGTTCTTC
CDR3aa: CASSLGLAKYNEQFF

abundance: few
j_gene: TRBJ2-1
v_gene: TRBV28
len: 15
d_gene: -
CDR3nt: TGTGCCAGCAGTTCCGGGCCCTTCTCCCCATTTGAGCAGTTCTTC
CDR3aa: CASSSGPFSPFEQFF

abundance: few
j_gene: TRBJ2-3
v_gene: TRBV20-1
len: 18
d_gene: TRBD2
CDR3nt: TGCAGTGCTAGAACTATAACTAGCGGGAGGGTTTGGTCAGATACGCAGTATTTT
CDR3aa: CSARTITSGRVWSDTQYF

abundance: few
j_gene: TRBJ2-1
v_gene: TRBV25-1
len: 14
d_gene: TRBD1
CDR3nt: TGTGCCAGCAGTGTTTCCAGGGGGAACAATGAGCAGTTCTTC
CDR3aa: CASSVSRGNNEQFF

abundance: -
j_gene: TRBJ2-1
v_gene: TRBV20-1
len: 14
d_gene: -
CDR3nt: TGCAGTGCTGCAGGCCAGAGCTCCTACAATGAGCAGTTCTTC
CDR3aa: CSAAGQSSYNEQFF

abundance: -
j_gene: TRBJ2-7
v_gene: TRBV10-3
len: 14
d_gene: -
CDR3nt: TGTGCCATCTCGGGTGGATTGGACACCTACGAGCAGTACTTC
CDR3aa: CAISGGLDTYEQYF

abundance: few
j_gene: TRBJ2-7
v_gene: TRBV7-3
len: 21
d_gene: TRBD2
CDR3nt: TGTGCCAGCAGCTTAATGTCCTCAGGGCGGACTAGCGGGAGGCGATCCTACGAGCAGTACTTC
CDR3aa: CASSLMSSGRTSGRRSYEQYF

abundance: -
j_gene: TRBJ2-7
v_gene: TRBV20-1
len: 16
d_gene: -
CDR3nt: TGCAGTGCTAGAGCCCTTCTGGGGGAACTACGACGCGAGCAGTACTTC
CDR3aa: CSARALLGELRREQYF

abundance: few
j_gene: TRBJ2-3
v_gene: TRBV9
len: 14
d_gene: -
CDR3nt: TGTGCCAGCAGCGTCGGGTACTCCACAGATACGCAGTATTTT
CDR3aa: CASSVGYSTDTQYF

abundance: few
j_gene: TRBJ2-3
v_gene: TRBV24-1
len: 13
d_gene: -
CDR3nt: TGTGCCACCAGTGGGGCAGGGGTAGATACGCAGTATTTT
CDR3aa: CATSGAGVDTQYF

abundance: many
j_gene: TRBJ1-6
v_gene: TRBV5-5
len: 14
d_gene: -
CDR3nt: TGTGCCAGCGGTAGGGACATCTATAATTCACCCCTCCACTTT
CDR3aa: CASGRDIYNSPLHF

abundance: -
j_gene: TRBJ1-4
v_gene: TRBV6-1
len: 14
d_gene: -
CDR3nt: TGTGCCAGCAGTGAAGCCCTGGGGGTAGGAAAACTGTTTTTT
CDR3aa: CASSEALGVGKLFF

abundance: few
j_gene: TRBJ2-7
v_gene: TRBV12-3/TRBV12-4
len: 15
d_gene: TRBD2
CDR3nt: TGTGCCAGCAGACCCGGGACTAGCGGGAGCTACGAGCAGTACTTC
CDR3aa: CASRPGTSGSYEQYF

abundance: -
j_gene: TRBJ2-3
v_gene: TRBV20-1
len: 14
d_gene: -
CDR3nt: TGCAGTGCCCCCCCCCCTTCTAGCACAGATACGCAGTATTTT
CDR3aa: CSAPPPSSTDTQYF

abundance: -
j_gene: TRBJ2-3
v_gene: TRBV6-1
len: 17
d_gene: -
CDR3nt: TGTGCCAGCAGTGAAGCAGGGGTAGGGACTAGCACAGATACGCAGTATTTT
CDR3aa: CASSEAGVGTSTDTQYF

abundance: many
j_gene: TRBJ2-5
v_gene: TRBV29-1
len: 15
d_gene: TRBD2
CDR3nt: TGCAGCGTTGAAGGGGGCTCGGGGAGGGGCGAGACCCAGTACTTC
CDR3aa: CSVEGGSGRGETQYF

abundance: few
j_gene: TRBJ1-6
v_gene: TRBV5-1
len: 15
d_gene: -
CDR3nt: TGCGCCAGCAGCTTGGCTCAGTCGGGTAATTCACCCCTCCACTTT
CDR3aa: CASSLAQSGNSPLHF

abundance: -
j_gene: TRBJ2-1
v_gene: TRBV4-1
len: 13
d_gene: -
CDR3nt: TGCGCCAGCAGCCAAGATCACGAAAGGGAGCAGTTCTTC
CDR3aa: CASSQDHEREQFF

abundance: -
j_gene: TRBJ1-4
v_gene: TRBV6-5
len: 19
d_gene: TRBD1
CDR3nt: TGTGCCAGCAGTTACGGTGGGACAGGGGGCGGAGTGGCTAATGAAAAACTGTTTTTT
CDR3aa: CASSYGGTGGGVANEKLFF

abundance: -
j_gene: TRBJ1-6
v_gene: TRBV10-3
len: 14
d_gene: -
CDR3nt: TGTGCCATCAGTGAGACGGAGCGGTCCTCACCCCTCCACTTT
CDR3aa: CAISETERSSPLHF

abundance: few
j_gene: TRBJ2-7
v_gene: TRBV4-2
len: 16
d_gene: TRBD2
CDR3nt: TGTGCCAGCAGCCAAGATCCTAGCGGGGAGTCCTACGAGCAGTACTTC
CDR3aa: CASSQDPSGESYEQYF

abundance: few
j_gene: TRBJ2-2
v_gene: TRBV28
len: 18
d_gene: TRBD2
CDR3nt: TGTGCCAGCAGTCATAACGGGAGGGCCGCCCCGAACACCGGGGAGCTGTTTTTT
CDR3aa: CASSHNGRAAPNTGELFF

abundance: few
j_gene: TRBJ2-5
v_gene: TRBV20-1
len: 13
d_gene: -
CDR3nt: TGCAGTGCTATCCGGGACAACGAAGAGACCCAGTACTTC
CDR3aa: CSAIRDNEETQYF

abundance: -
j_gene: TRBJ2-5
v_gene: TRBV7-9
len: 12
d_gene: -
CDR3nt: TGTGCCGCCGATCTACACAGGGAGACCCAGTACTTC
CDR3aa: CAADLHRETQYF

abundance: few
j_gene: TRBJ1-5
v_gene: TRBV6-2/TRBV6-3
len: 15
d_gene: -
CDR3nt: TGTGCCAGCAGTTACGCTGCATTTAGCAATCAGCCCCAGCATTTT
CDR3aa: CASSYAAFSNQPQHF